The entry that follows covers one TCR beta chain sequence. The V and J ends lost 0 bases and 5 bases, in that order; junction bases with no gene match: 15. This CDR3 comprises 19 residues. Germline V gene sequence: CDR1 MNHEY, CDR2 SVGEGT. The data were obtained in a study of blood T cell repertoires in COVID-19. Study overall: Donors in the United States, Italy and Spain gave samples during acute or convalescent COVID-19.

As processed by the authors: From reference gene primer amplification, estimates of nucleated cell counts were derived. Assay: immunoSEQ multiplex PCR; the TCRdb copy retains only in-frame clones and omits some. D and trimming come from the DNA, and the V and J calls and clone size come from that table. The sample contains 140,000 to 150,000 clones, about 86% of which appear only once. This sequence originates from a human donor in a cohort sampled during active COVID-19. The genes are TRBV6-2 or TRBV6-3 and TRBJ2-5; 10 bases are shared with TRBD2. Sample: peripheral blood. CDR3 DNA: TGTGCCAGCAGTTACTCGATTCTAGCGGGAGAGGGTTCGAGGGAGACCCAGTACTTC. This gives the protein CASSYSILAGEGSRETQYF.